The sequence of this T cell receptor beta chain was determined in a study of T cell repertoires in cytomegalovirus infection. Study-level background: Indications came from public TCR beta signatures; they pointed to CMV infection and to a matching HLA type. Overall study findings and caveats: There were carriers of CMV plus the relevant HLA, and cumulative public TCR beta family frequency identified them.

MiXCR was run by TCRdb on the reads, yielding one entry per CDR3 protein. The sample lists 450,000 to 650,000 distinct CDR3 sequences, around a quarter occurring once. This clonotype was counted ten times or more. Its target is unknown. This sequence originates from a human donor in good health (CMV status not recorded). Some clones in this sample may be carry-over from other donors' samples. The sequenced sample was PBMCs.

The CDR3 loop reads CASSLKVLASEQYF. The CDR3, as DNA: TGTGCCAGCAGCTTAAAGGTACTAGCGTCTGAGCAGTACTTC. The chain carries TRBV7-2 and TRBJ2-7; 7 bases are shared with TRBD2. Germline CDR1 SGHTA, CDR2 FQGNSA. This CDR3 contains 14 residues. The trim removed 2 bases at V and 7 bases at J, leaving 8 bases unmatched.